This is a list of T cell receptor beta chains from one sample in a study of CD8 T cells in ankylosing spondylitis. Via MiXCR, TCRdb re-called the 5' RACE reads, giving one row per CDR3 protein. This table has fewer than 650,000 distinct CDR3 sequences, approximately 11% appearing once. The material sequenced was blood, either unsorted or a sorted T cell fraction (not recorded which). Receptor source: a male donor with ankylosing spondylitis. Each CDR3 is given with its conserved first and last residue. The D gene is left open where the match is weak. Where a row states a size, it is once, few, many or the class of an expanded clone; other rows omit it.

d_call: .
clone_size: .
v_call: TRBV12-3/TRBV12-4
j_call: TRBJ1-2
cdr3_aa: CASSEGVSTYGYTF
cdr3_nt: TGTGCCAGCAGCGAGGGAGTCTCGACCTATGGCTACACCTTC

d_call: .
clone_size: .
v_call: TRBV20-1
j_call: TRBJ1-2
cdr3_aa: CSARDQIWAESNYGYTF
cdr3_nt: TGCAGTGCTAGGGACCAGATCTGGGCAGAATCTAACTATGGCTACACCTTC

d_call: TRBD2
clone_size: few
v_call: TRBV25-1
j_call: TRBJ2-4
cdr3_aa: CASSDPSGRAKNIQYF
cdr3_nt: TGTGCCAGCAGTGATCCTAGCGGGAGGGCCAAAAACATTCAGTACTTC

d_call: .
clone_size: .
v_call: TRBV6-6
j_call: TRBJ1-2
cdr3_aa: CASSPALYGYTF
cdr3_nt: TGTGCCAGCAGTCCTGCGCTCTATGGCTACACCTTC

d_call: .
clone_size: .
v_call: TRBV29-1
j_call: TRBJ2-3
cdr3_aa: CSVVWDTDTQYF
cdr3_nt: TGCAGCGTTGTTTGGGACACAGATACGCAGTATTTT

d_call: .
clone_size: .
v_call: TRBV20-1
j_call: TRBJ1-5
cdr3_aa: CSAAGNSNQPQHF
cdr3_nt: TGCAGTGCGGCCGGGAATAGCAATCAGCCCCAGCATTTT

d_call: .
clone_size: many
v_call: TRBV25-1
j_call: TRBJ2-3
cdr3_aa: CASSLDRSTDTQYF
cdr3_nt: TGTGCCAGCAGTCTTGACAGGTCCACAGATACGCAGTATTTT

d_call: .
clone_size: few
v_call: TRBV11-2
j_call: TRBJ1-1
cdr3_aa: CASSPGSGLAFF
cdr3_nt: TGTGCCAGCAGCCCTGGATCGGGGTTGGCTTTCTTT

d_call: .
clone_size: .
v_call: TRBV20-1
j_call: TRBJ2-3
cdr3_aa: CSARDLRPFTDTQYF
cdr3_nt: TGCAGTGCTAGAGATCTCCGGCCCTTCACAGATACGCAGTATTTT

d_call: .
clone_size: few
v_call: TRBV4-2
j_call: TRBJ1-4
cdr3_aa: CASSQDAGYEKLFF
cdr3_nt: TGTGCCAGCAGCCAAGACGCGGGGTATGAAAAACTGTTTTTT

d_call: TRBD2
clone_size: once
v_call: TRBV20-1
j_call: TRBJ2-5
cdr3_aa: CSAIPGLAEETQYF
cdr3_nt: TGCAGTGCCATACCGGGACTAGCGGAAGAGACCCAGTACTTC

d_call: .
clone_size: few
v_call: TRBV5-1
j_call: TRBJ2-5
cdr3_aa: CASSEVSGFSETQYF
cdr3_nt: TGCGCCAGCAGCGAAGTTTCCGGCTTTAGTGAGACCCAGTACTTC

d_call: TRBD2
clone_size: few
v_call: TRBV20-1
j_call: TRBJ2-7
cdr3_aa: CSAGTSTYEQYF
cdr3_nt: TGCAGTGCGGGGACTAGCACCTACGAGCAGTACTTC

d_call: TRBD2
clone_size: few
v_call: TRBV9
j_call: TRBJ2-1
cdr3_aa: CASSVAGTSGSEQFF
cdr3_nt: TGTGCCAGCAGCGTAGCGGGGACTAGCGGGAGCGAGCAGTTCTTC

d_call: .
clone_size: few
v_call: TRBV20-1
j_call: TRBJ1-1
cdr3_aa: CSARAAYGSTEAFF
cdr3_nt: TGCAGTGCTAGAGCGGCTTATGGGAGCACTGAAGCTTTCTTT

d_call: TRBD2
clone_size: many
v_call: TRBV12-3/TRBV12-4
j_call: TRBJ2-1
cdr3_aa: CASRSPSGRNNEQFF
cdr3_nt: TGTGCCAGCAGAAGCCCTAGCGGGAGGAACAATGAGCAGTTCTTC

d_call: TRBD2
clone_size: .
v_call: TRBV27
j_call: TRBJ2-1
cdr3_aa: CASSFVIAGLDNEQFF
cdr3_nt: TGTGCCAGCAGTTTCGTAATAGCGGGATTAGACAATGAGCAGTTCTTC

d_call: .
clone_size: .
v_call: TRBV28
j_call: TRBJ2-7
cdr3_aa: CASSLGYSSSYEQYF
cdr3_nt: TGTGCCAGCAGTTTAGGCTACTCGAGCTCCTACGAGCAGTACTTC

d_call: .
clone_size: .
v_call: TRBV24-1
j_call: TRBJ2-3
cdr3_aa: CATSQDLGQGGPDTQYF
cdr3_nt: TGTGCCACCAGTCAGGACCTGGGTCAGGGGGGTCCAGATACGCAGTATTTT

d_call: TRBD1
clone_size: .
v_call: TRBV12-3/TRBV12-4
j_call: TRBJ2-5
cdr3_aa: CASSFGTGEGTQYF
cdr3_nt: TGTGCCAGCAGTTTCGGGACAGGGGAGGGGACCCAGTACTTC

d_call: .
clone_size: few
v_call: TRBV27
j_call: TRBJ2-3
cdr3_aa: CASSRTGPTGTDTQYF
cdr3_nt: TGTGCCAGCAGTCGAACAGGTCCCACTGGCACAGATACGCAGTATTTT

d_call: TRBD2
clone_size: many
v_call: TRBV5-6
j_call: TRBJ2-3
cdr3_aa: CASSLATGRRTDTQYF
cdr3_nt: TGTGCCAGCAGCTTGGCAACCGGGAGGAGGACAGATACGCAGTATTTT

d_call: .
clone_size: few
v_call: TRBV5-1
j_call: TRBJ2-1
cdr3_aa: CASSLVRADNEQFF
cdr3_nt: TGCGCCAGCAGCTTGGTCAGGGCCGACAATGAGCAGTTCTTC

d_call: TRBD1
clone_size: .
v_call: TRBV29-1
j_call: TRBJ1-6
cdr3_aa: CSVGTAYNSPLHF
cdr3_nt: TGCAGCGTCGGGACAGCTTATAATTCACCCCTCCACTTT

d_call: .
clone_size: .
v_call: TRBV20-1
j_call: TRBJ2-7
cdr3_aa: CSAAGGAGYEQYF
cdr3_nt: TGCAGTGCAGCGGGCGGAGCTGGGTACGAGCAGTACTTC

d_call: .
clone_size: .
v_call: TRBV20-1
j_call: TRBJ2-5
cdr3_aa: CSSSSRQETQYF
cdr3_nt: TGCAGCTCGTCTAGCCGTCAAGAGACCCAGTACTTC

d_call: .
clone_size: many
v_call: TRBV5-1
j_call: TRBJ2-1
cdr3_aa: CASSLQGRGDNEQFF
cdr3_nt: TGCGCCAGCAGCTTACAGGGTCGGGGGGACAATGAGCAGTTCTTC

d_call: .
clone_size: few
v_call: TRBV24-1
j_call: TRBJ2-1
cdr3_aa: CATSDFPHSYNEQFF
cdr3_nt: TGTGCCACCAGTGATTTCCCCCACTCCTACAATGAGCAGTTCTTC

d_call: .
clone_size: .
v_call: TRBV20-1
j_call: TRBJ1-1
cdr3_aa: CSARDTGRNTEAFF
cdr3_nt: TGCAGTGCTCGAGATACAGGGAGGAACACTGAAGCTTTCTTT

d_call: .
clone_size: few
v_call: TRBV5-1
j_call: TRBJ2-1
cdr3_aa: CASSKVLNEQFF
cdr3_nt: TGCGCCAGCAGTAAGGTTCTCAATGAGCAGTTCTTC

d_call: TRBD1
clone_size: many
v_call: TRBV18
j_call: TRBJ2-1
cdr3_aa: CASSQGTGGYNEQFF
cdr3_nt: TGTGCCAGCTCCCAGGGGACAGGGGGCTACAATGAGCAGTTCTTC

d_call: .
clone_size: .
v_call: TRBV4-1
j_call: TRBJ1-2
cdr3_aa: CASSQVASGYRYGYTF
cdr3_nt: TGCGCCAGCAGCCAAGTCGCTTCGGGGTATCGCTATGGCTACACCTTC

d_call: .
clone_size: few
v_call: TRBV4-1
j_call: TRBJ2-5
cdr3_aa: CASSQDESQETQYF
cdr3_nt: TGCGCCAGCAGCCAAGACGAAAGCCAAGAGACCCAGTACTTC

d_call: .
clone_size: few
v_call: TRBV11-3
j_call: TRBJ2-1
cdr3_aa: CASSSALWGESEQFF
cdr3_nt: TGTGCCAGCAGCTCGGCCCTTTGGGGGGAGAGTGAGCAGTTCTTC

d_call: .
clone_size: few
v_call: TRBV20-1
j_call: TRBJ2-5
cdr3_aa: CSAMPRARKETQYF
cdr3_nt: TGCAGTGCTATGCCTAGGGCTAGGAAAGAGACCCAGTACTTC

d_call: .
clone_size: few
v_call: TRBV5-1
j_call: TRBJ2-3
cdr3_aa: CASSPGTLDTDTQYF
cdr3_nt: TGCGCCAGCAGCCCCGGGACTCTAGACACAGATACGCAGTATTTT

d_call: TRBD1
clone_size: .
v_call: TRBV5-6
j_call: TRBJ1-2
cdr3_aa: CASSLSNRGYGYTF
cdr3_nt: TGTGCCAGCAGCTTGTCCAACAGGGGATACGGCTACACCTTC

d_call: TRBD1
clone_size: few
v_call: TRBV2
j_call: TRBJ2-1
cdr3_aa: CASSRYKGQGEFF
cdr3_nt: TGTGCCAGCAGTCGTTACAAGGGACAGGGGGAGTTCTTC